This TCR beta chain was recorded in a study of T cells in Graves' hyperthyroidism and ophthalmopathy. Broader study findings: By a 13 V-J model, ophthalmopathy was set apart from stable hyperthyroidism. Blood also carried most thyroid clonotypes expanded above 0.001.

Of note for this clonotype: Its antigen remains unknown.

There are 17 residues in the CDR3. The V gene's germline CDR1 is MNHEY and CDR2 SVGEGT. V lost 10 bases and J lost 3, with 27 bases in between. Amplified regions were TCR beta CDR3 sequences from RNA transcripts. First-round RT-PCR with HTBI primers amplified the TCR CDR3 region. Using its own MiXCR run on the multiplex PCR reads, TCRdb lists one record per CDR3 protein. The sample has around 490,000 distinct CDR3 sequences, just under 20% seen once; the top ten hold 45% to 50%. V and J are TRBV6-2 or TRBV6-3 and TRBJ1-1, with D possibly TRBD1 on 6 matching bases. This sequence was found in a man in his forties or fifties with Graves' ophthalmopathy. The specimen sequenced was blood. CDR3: CATNRDKTTLADTEAFF. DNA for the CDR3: TGTGCCACGAACCGGGACAAGACCACTCTCGCGGACACTGAAGCTTTCTTT.